This T cell receptor beta chain was recorded in a study of HIV-infected patients and healthy controls. Germline CDR1 reads MNHNY; CDR2 reads SVGAGI (reference sequence). The CDR3 has 15 amino acids. V shed 5 bases and J 5 bases; nucleotides not matched to a gene: 9. Whole blood was used without fractionation, so all unsorted peripheral T cells were included. Approximately 500 ng RNA was reverse transcribed with alpha and beta constant-region primers. Alpha and beta chain libraries were made separately by chain-specific third strand synthesis with multiplexing indices. MiXCR, run by TCRdb on the 5' RACE reads, gives a single entry per CDR3 protein. Here the sample spans about 15,000 distinct CDR3 sequences, roughly a tenth being singletons. This clonotype was counted many times.

This receptor was identified in an adult in good health. The material sequenced was blood. The V gene is TRBV6-6, the J gene TRBJ2-3; TRBD2 matches at 8 bases. The CDR3 coding sequence is TGTGCCAGCAGTCCCGGGAGGGGACGACAAGATACGCAGTATTTT. This encodes CASSPGRGRQDTQYF.